This T cell receptor beta chain originates from a study of cytomegalovirus exposure and HLA in healthy donors. Study-level points and caveats: Reportedly, a later analysis found an Asian-associated ancestry cluster had fewer N-insertions than the approximately 700-donor mean. Association of fewer than 20,000 TCR beta sequences with HLA alleles was found at 0.05 false discovery rate in a later analysis. Earlier analysis yielded a pattern in which most TCR beta V segments were productive about 90% or about 30% of the time.

PCR used 60 Vbeta primers and 13 Jbeta primers. Some clones are missing from TCRdb's copy, which holds only in-frame ones; the method was immunoSEQ multiplex PCR. The sample comprises just over 150,000 clones, around 80% of which are singletons, and approximately 6.5% rests with the top ten. The CDR3 spans 14 residues. The germline V gene encodes CDR1 SEHNR and CDR2 FQNEAQ (reference sequence). With respect to this clone: Its target is not known. An end of the junction does not agree with germline; a read error may underlie this.

This clonotype was obtained from a male donor in good health and CMV-seropositive. V gene TRBV7-9 combines with J gene TRBJ2-1; D possibly corresponds to TRBD1 (5 bases). Material for sequencing was PBMCs. The CDR3 sequence is CSSSMEQAYNEQFF. CDR3 DNA sequence: TGTTCCAGCAGCATGGAACAGGCGTACAATGAGCAGTTCTTC. The whole variable domain, filled in from reference TRBV7-9 and TRBJ2-1, reads DTGVSQNPRHKITKRGQNVTFRCDPISEHNRLYWYRQTLGQGPEFLTYFQNEAQLEKSRLLSDRFSAERPKGSFSTLEIQRTEQGDSAMYLCSSSMEQAYNEQFFGPGTRLTVL.